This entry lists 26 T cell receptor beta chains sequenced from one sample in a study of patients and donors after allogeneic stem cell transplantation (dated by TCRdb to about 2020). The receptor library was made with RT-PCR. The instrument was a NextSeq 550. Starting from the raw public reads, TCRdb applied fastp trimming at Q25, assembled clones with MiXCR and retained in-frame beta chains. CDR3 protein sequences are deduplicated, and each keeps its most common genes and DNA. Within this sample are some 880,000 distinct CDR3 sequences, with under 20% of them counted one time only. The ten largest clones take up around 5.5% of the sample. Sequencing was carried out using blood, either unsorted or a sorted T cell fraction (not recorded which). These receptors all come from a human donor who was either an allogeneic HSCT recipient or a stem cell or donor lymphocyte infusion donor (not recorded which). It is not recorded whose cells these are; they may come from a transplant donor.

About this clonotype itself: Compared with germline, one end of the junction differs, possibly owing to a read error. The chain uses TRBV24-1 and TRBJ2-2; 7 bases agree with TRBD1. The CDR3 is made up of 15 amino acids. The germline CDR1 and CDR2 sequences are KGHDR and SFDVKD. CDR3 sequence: CATETGTANTGEQFF. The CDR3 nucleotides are TGTGCCACCGAAACCGGGACAGCTAACACCGGGGAGCAGTTTTTT.

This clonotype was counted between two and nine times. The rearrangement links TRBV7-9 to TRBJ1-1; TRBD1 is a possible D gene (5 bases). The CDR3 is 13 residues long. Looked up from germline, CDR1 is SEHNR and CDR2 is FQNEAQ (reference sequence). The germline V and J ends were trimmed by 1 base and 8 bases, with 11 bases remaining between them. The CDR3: CASSLVWRGEAFF. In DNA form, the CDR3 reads TGTGCCAGCAGCTTAGTATGGCGGGGCGAAGCTTTCTTT.

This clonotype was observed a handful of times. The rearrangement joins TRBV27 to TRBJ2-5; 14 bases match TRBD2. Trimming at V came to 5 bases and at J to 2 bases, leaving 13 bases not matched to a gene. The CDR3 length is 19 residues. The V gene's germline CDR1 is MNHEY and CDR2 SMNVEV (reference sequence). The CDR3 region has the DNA TGTGCCAGCAGTCCCCCACCCGGGACTAGCGGGAGAGTTCAAGAGACCCAGTACTTC. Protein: CASSPPPGTSGRVQETQYF.

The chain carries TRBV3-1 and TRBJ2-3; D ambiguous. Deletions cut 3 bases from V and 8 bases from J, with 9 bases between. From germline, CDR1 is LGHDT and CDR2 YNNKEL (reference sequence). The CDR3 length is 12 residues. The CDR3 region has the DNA TGTGCCAGCAGCCAGACATCTGCTACGCAGTATTTT. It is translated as CASSQTSATQYF.

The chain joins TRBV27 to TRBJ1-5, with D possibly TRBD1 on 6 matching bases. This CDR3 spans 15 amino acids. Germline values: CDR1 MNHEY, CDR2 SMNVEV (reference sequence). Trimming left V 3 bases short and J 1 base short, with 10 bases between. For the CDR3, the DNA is TGTGCCAGCAGTTTGTCAGGGGAGAGCAATCAGCCCCAGCATTTT. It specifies CASSLSGESNQPQHF.

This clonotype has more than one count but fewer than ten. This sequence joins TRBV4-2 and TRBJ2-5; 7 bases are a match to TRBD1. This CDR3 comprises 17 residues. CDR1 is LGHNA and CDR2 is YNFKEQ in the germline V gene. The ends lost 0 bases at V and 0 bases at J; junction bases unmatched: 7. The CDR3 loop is CASSQESGTEYQETQYF. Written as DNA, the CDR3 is TGTGCCAGCAGCCAAGAATCCGGGACAGAGTACCAAGAGACCCAGTACTTC.

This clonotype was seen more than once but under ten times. The CDR3 DNA reads TGTGCCACCGCCTCATCAGGACGGACCTACGAGCAGTACTTC. It translates to CATASSGRTYEQYF. This sequence joins TRBV24-1 and TRBJ2-7; D remains unclear. The CDR3 is 14 amino acids. Trimming removed 9 bases from V and 2 bases from J, with 16 bases in between. The germline CDR1 and CDR2 sequences are KGHDR and SFDVKD.

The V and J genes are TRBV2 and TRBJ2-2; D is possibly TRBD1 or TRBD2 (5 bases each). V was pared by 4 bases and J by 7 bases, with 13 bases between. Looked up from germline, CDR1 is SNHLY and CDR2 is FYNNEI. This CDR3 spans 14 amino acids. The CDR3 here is CASSVLRAGGELFF. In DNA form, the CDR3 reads TGTGCCAGCAGTGTTCTCAGGGCGGGCGGGGAGCTGTTTTTT. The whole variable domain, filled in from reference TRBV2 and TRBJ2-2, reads EPEVTQTPSHQVTQMGQEVILRCVPISNHLYFYWYRQILGQKVEFLVSFYNNEISEKSEIFDDQFSVERPDGSNFTLKIRSTKLEDSAMYFCASSVLRAGGELFFGEGSRLTVL.

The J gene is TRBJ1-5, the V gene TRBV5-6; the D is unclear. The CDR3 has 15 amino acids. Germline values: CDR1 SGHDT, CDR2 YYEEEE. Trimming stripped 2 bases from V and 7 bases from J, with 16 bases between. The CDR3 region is CASSLLILPEQPQHF. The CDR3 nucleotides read TGTGCCAGCAGCTTACTCATACTACCGGAACAGCCCCAGCATTTT.

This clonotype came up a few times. CDR3 sequence (DNA): TGTGCCAGCAGCCAGGGAATTTTGAACACTGAAGCTTTCTTT. Protein sequence: CASSQGILNTEAFF. The chain uses TRBV5-4 and TRBJ1-1; weak D call: TRBD1 (5 bases). The CDR3 length is 14 residues. Germline-derived CDR1 and CDR2 are SGHNT and YYREEE (reference sequence). The germline V and J ends were trimmed by 4 bases and 0 bases, with 10 bases remaining between them.

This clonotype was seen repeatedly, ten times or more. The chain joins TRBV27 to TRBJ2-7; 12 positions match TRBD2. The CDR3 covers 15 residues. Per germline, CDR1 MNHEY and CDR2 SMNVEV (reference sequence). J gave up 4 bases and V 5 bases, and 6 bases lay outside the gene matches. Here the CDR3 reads CASSPGLAGPYEQYF. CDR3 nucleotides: TGTGCCAGCAGTCCCGGACTAGCGGGGCCTTACGAGCAGTACTTC.

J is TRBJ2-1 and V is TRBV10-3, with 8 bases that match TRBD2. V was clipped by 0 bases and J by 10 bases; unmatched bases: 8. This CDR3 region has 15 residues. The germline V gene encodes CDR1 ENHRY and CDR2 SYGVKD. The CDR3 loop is CAISESSGGVGEQFF. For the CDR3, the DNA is TGTGCCATCAGTGAGTCCAGCGGGGGCGTTGGCGAGCAGTTCTTC.

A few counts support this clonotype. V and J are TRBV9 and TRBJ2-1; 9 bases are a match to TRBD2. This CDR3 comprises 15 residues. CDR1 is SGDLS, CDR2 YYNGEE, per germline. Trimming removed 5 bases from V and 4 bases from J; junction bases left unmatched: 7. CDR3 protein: CASRAFAGGYNEQFF. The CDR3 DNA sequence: TGTGCCAGCAGAGCCTTTGCGGGGGGGTACAATGAGCAGTTCTTC.

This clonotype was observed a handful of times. As DNA, the CDR3 is TGTGCCAGCAGTGCGGGGATCAATGAGCAGTTCTTC. Its translation: CASSAGINEQFF. This chain connects TRBV6-6 to TRBJ2-1; D might be TRBD2 (6 bases). V lost 5 bases, J lost 6 bases, and 8 bases lay in between. The CDR3 is 12 amino acids. From germline, CDR1 is MNHNY and CDR2 SVGAGI (reference sequence).

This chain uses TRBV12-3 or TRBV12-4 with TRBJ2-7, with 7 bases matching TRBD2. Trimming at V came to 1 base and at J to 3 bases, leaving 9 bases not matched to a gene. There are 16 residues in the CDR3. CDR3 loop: CASSLDGLADHYEQYF. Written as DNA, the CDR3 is TGTGCCAGCAGTTTAGATGGGCTAGCGGATCACTACGAGCAGTACTTC.

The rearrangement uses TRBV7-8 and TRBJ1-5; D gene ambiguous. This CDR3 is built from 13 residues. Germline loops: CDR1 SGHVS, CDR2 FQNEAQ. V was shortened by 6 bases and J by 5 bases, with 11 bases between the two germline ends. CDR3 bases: TGTGCCAGCAGTCAGCCCGGTGATCAGCCCCAGCATTTT. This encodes CASSQPGDQPQHF.

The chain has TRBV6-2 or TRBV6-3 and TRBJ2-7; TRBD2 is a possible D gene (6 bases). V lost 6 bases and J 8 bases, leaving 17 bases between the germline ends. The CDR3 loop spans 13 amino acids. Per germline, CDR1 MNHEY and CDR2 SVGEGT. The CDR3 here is CASRLAGGSKQYF. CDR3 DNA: TGTGCCAGCAGACTAGCCGGAGGGTCCAAGCAGTACTTC.

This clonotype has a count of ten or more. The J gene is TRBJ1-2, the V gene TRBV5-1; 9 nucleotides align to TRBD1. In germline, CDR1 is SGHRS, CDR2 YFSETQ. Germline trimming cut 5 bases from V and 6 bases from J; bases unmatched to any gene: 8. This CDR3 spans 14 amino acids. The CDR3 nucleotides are TGCGCCAGCAGAACGGGACAGGGTGGAGATGGCTACACCTTC. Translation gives CASRTGQGGDGYTF. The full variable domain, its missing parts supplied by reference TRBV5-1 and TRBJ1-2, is KAGVTQTPRYLIKTRGQQVTLSCSPISGHRSVSWYQQTPGQGLQFLFEYFSETQRNKGNFPGRFSGRQFSNSRSEMNVSTLELGDSALYLCASRTGQGGDGYTFGSGTRLTVV.

For the CDR3, the DNA is TGCGCCAGCAGCTTGGCCCCCCAGAGCTCCTACGAGCAGTACTTC. It is translated as CASSLAPQSSYEQYF. The J gene is TRBJ2-7, the V gene TRBV5-1; no clear D. CDR1 is SGHRS and CDR2 is YFSETQ in the germline V gene. This CDR3 comprises 15 residues. Between the trimmed V and J ends, which lost 0 bases and 0 bases, there was a span of 10 bases.

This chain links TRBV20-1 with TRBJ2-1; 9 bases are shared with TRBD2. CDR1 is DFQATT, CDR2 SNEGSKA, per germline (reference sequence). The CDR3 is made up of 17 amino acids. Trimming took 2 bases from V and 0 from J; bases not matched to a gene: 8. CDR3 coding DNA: TGCAGTGCTAGAATAGCGGGGGCCCCGAGCTCCTACAATGAGCAGTTCTTC. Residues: CSARIAGAPSSYNEQFF.

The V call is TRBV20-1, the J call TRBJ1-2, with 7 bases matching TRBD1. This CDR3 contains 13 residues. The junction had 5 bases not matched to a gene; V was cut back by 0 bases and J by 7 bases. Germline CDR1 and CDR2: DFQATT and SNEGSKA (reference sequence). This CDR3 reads CSARDINRGGYTF. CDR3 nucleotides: TGCAGTGCTAGAGATATTAACAGGGGTGGCTACACCTTC.

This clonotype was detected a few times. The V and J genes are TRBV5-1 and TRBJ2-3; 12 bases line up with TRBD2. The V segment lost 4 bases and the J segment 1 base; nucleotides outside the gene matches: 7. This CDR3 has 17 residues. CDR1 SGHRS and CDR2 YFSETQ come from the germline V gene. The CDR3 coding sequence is TGCGCCAGCAGCGCGAAACTAGCGGGGGGCCGCACAGATACGCAGTATTTT. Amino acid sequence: CASSAKLAGGRTDTQYF.

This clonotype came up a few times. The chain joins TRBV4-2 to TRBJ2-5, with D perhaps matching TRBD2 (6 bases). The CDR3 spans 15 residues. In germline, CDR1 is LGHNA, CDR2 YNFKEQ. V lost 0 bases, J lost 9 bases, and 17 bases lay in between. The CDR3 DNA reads TGTGCCAGCAGCCAAGAGGAGGGGAGAGAGACGGCCCAGTACTTC. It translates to CASSQEEGRETAQYF.

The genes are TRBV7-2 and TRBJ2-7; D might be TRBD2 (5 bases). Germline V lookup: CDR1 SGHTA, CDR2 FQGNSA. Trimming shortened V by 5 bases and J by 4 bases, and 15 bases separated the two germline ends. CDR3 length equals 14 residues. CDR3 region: CASSPKLRAYEQYF. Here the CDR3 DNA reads TGTGCCAGCAGCCCCAAATTGCGGGCATACGAGCAGTACTTC.

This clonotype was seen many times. CDR3 coding DNA: TGTGCCAGCAGTTACGGCGTTAGGATGACGAACACTGAAGCTTTCTTT. This sequence encodes CASSYGVRMTNTEAFF. This sequence joins TRBV6-2 or TRBV6-3 and TRBJ1-1; D remains ambiguous. The V gene's germline CDR1 is MNHEY and CDR2 SVGEGT. The CDR3 covers 16 residues. The V end lost 2 bases, the J end lost 1 base, and 14 bases lay between the germline ends.

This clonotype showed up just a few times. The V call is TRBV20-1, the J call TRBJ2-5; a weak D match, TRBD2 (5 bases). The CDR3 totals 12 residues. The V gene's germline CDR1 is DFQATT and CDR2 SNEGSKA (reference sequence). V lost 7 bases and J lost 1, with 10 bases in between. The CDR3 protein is CSVRVFQETQYF. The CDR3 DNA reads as TGCAGTGTGAGGGTTTTCCAAGAGACCCAGTACTTC.